This T cell receptor beta chain was captured by sequencing in a study of CD8 T cells in ankylosing spondylitis. MiXCR, run by TCRdb on the 5' RACE reads, gives a single entry per CDR3 protein. The sample has roughly 180,000 distinct CDR3 sequences, around 13% seen once. This clonotype has just a few counts. The sequence came from a male donor with ankylosing spondylitis or in good health (not recorded which). Input material: blood, either unsorted or a sorted T cell fraction (not recorded which).

CDR3 DNA: TGCGCCAGCAGCCAAGGGACAACGGCAGAGACCCAGTACTTC. Translated: CASSQGTTAETQYF. The chain couples TRBV4-1 to TRBJ2-5; TRBD1 might be the D (5 bases). The CDR3 contains 14 residues. Trimming took off 1 base at V and 4 bases at J, with 10 bases between the two ends. The germline V gene encodes CDR1 MGHRA and CDR2 YSYEKL.